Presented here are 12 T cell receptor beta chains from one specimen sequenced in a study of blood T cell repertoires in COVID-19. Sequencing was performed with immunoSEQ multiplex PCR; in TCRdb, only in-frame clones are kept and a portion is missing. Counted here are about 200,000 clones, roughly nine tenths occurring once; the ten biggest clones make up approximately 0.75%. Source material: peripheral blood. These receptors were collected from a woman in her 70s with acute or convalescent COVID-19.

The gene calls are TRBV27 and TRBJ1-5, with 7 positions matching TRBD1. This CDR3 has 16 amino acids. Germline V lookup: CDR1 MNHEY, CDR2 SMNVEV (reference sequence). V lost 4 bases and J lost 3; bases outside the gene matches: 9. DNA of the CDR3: TGTGCCAGCAGTTCTACCACCGGGACAGACAATCAGCCCCAGCATTTT. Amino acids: CASSSTTGTDNQPQHF.

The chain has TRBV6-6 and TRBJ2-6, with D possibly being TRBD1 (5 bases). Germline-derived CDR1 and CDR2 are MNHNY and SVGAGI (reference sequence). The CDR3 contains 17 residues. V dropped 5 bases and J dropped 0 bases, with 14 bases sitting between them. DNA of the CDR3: TGTGCCAGCAGTCATTTACAGGCCTTCTCTGGGGCCAACGTCCTGACTTTC. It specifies CASSHLQAFSGANVLTF.

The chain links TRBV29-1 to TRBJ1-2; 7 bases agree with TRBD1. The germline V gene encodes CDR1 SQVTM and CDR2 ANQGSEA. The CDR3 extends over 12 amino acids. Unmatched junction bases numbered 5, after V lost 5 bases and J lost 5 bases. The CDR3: CSVQGDRYGYTF. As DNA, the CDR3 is TGCAGCGTTCAGGGGGATCGATATGGCTACACCTTC. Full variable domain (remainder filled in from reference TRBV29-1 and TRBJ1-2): SAVISQKPSRDICQRGTSLTIQCQVDSQVTMMFWYRQQPGQSLTLIATANQGSEATYESGFVIDKFPISRPNLTFSTLTVSNMSPEDSSIYLCSVQGDRYGYTFGSGTRLTVV.

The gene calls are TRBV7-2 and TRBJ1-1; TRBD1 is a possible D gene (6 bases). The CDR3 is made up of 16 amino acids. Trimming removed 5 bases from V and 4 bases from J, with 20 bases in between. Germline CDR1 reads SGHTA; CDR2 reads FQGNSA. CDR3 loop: CASSPPGGAWGTEAFF. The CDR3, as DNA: TGTGCCAGCAGCCCGCCGGGGGGCGCCTGGGGCACTGAAGCTTTCTTT.

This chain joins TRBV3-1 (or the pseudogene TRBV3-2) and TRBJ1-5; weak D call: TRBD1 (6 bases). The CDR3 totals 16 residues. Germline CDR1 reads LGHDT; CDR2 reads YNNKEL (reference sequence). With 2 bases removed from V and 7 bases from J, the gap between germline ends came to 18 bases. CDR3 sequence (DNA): TGTGCCAGCAGCCAATCCGGGGCAGGGGTGGGGCAGCCCCAGCATTTT. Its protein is CASSQSGAGVGQPQHF.

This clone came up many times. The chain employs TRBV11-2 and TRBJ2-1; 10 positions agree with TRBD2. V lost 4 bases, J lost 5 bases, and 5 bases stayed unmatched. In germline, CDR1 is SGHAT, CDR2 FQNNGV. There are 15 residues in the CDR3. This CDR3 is CASSWGTSGNNEQFF. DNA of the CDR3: TGTGCCAGCAGCTGGGGTACTAGCGGGAACAATGAGCAGTTCTTC.

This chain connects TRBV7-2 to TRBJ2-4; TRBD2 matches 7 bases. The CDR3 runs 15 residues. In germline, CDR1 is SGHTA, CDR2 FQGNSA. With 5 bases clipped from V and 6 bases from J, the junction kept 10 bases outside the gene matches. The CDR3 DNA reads TGTGCCAGCAGCGCGGTCGGGACGGGGGGAAACATTCAGTACTTC. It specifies CASSAVGTGGNIQYF. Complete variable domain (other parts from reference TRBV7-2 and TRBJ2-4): GAGVSQSPSNKVTEKGKDVELRCDPISGHTALYWYRQSLGQGLEFLIYFQGNSAPDKSGLPSDRFSAERTGGSVSTLTIQRTQQEDSAVYLCASSAVGTGGNIQYFGAGTRLSVL.

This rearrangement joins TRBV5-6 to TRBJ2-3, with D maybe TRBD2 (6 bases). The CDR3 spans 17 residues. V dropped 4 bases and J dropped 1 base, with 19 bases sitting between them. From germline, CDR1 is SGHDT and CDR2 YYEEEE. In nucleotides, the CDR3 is TGTGCCAGCAGCGTTACCCTAGCGATTTCCCGCACAGATACGCAGTATTTT. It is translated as CASSVTLAISRTDTQYF.

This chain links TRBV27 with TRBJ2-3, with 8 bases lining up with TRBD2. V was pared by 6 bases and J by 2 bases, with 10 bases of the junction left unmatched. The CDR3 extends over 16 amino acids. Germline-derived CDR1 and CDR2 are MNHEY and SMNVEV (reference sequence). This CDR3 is CASRRGLSGVTDTQYF. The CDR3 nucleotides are TGTGCCAGCAGACGGGGCCTTAGCGGGGTCACAGATACGCAGTATTTT.

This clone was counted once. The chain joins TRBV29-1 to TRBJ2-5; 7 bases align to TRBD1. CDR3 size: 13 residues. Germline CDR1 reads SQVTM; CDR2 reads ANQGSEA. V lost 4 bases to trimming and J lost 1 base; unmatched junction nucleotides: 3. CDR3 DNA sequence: TGCAGCGTTGCCGGGACAGTCCAAGAGACCCAGTACTTC. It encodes CSVAGTVQETQYF.

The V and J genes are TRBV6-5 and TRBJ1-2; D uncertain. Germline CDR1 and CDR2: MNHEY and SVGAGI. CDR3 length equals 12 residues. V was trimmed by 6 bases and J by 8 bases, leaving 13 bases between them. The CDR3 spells CASSVQQLGYTF. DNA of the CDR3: TGTGCCAGCAGCGTCCAACAGCTAGGCTACACCTTC.

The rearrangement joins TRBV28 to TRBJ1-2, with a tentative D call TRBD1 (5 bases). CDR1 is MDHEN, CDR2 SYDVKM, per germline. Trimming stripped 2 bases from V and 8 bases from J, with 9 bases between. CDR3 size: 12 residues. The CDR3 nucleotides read TGTGCCAGCAGTTTAGCGGGGGGAGGCTACACCTTC. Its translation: CASSLAGGGYTF.